This T cell receptor beta chain was sequenced for a study of OX40 agonist ivuxolimab in advanced cancers. In regard to this clone: The antigen remains undetermined.

Notes on the study in general: CD8+ T cells (on average) carried more expanded clones than CD4+ T cells.

The CDR3 consists of 15 residues. V lost 0 bases and J lost 4, with 12 bases in between. Germline lookup yields CDR1 SEHNR and CDR2 FQNEAQ (reference sequence). Clones were sequenced by immunoSEQ multiplex PCR, and TCRdb holds only the in-frame ones, with some missing. This sample has tens of thousands of clones, with roughly three quarters found just once. The starting material was CD4+ or CD8+ T cells sorted from blood, obtained in a trial of the OX40 agonist ivuxolimab. The gene calls are TRBV7-9 and TRBJ1-2; maybe TRBD1 (5 bases). This receptor was identified in an adult with an advanced solid tumor such as melanoma, head and neck, liver or kidney cancer. CDR3 in amino acids: CASSLALGGSYGYTF. As DNA, the CDR3 is TGTGCCAGCAGCTTAGCCCTCGGGGGTTCCTATGGCTACACCTTC. Filled out from reference TRBV7-9 and TRBJ1-2, the complete variable domain reads DTGVSQNPRHKITKRGQNVTFRCDPISEHNRLYWYRQTLGQGPEFLTYFQNEAQLEKSRLLSDRFSAERPKGSFSTLEIQRTEQGDSAMYLCASSLALGGSYGYTFGSGTRLTVV.